This TCR beta chain emerged from a study of beta chain features in type 1 diabetes. Findings and caveats of the study: Whether HLA type influences TCRB rearrangement remained unresolved here. Fewer junction insertions and more nucleotide deletions appeared in type 1 diabetes patients. Type 1 diabetes patients had TCRB CDR3s that were shorter (moderately but significantly so) in all four CD4+ subsets.

The entirety of the isolated RNA underwent reverse transcription, so expressed TCRB transcripts were sequenced. Sequencing of naive, central memory and regulatory T cell samples gave an average of approximately 3.5 million reads. The table came from immunoSEQ multiplex PCR; TCRdb's copy has only in-frame clones and leaves some out. Of over 700,000 clones in the sample, roughly 16% were seen once. The CDR3 is 13 amino acids. The V gene's germline CDR1 is SGHAT and CDR2 FQNNGV. Trimming pared 5 bases from V and 5 bases from J, leaving 11 bases between. This clone turned up a few times. The antigen is not known.

This rearrangement joins TRBV11-2 to TRBJ2-3; either TRBD1 or TRBD2 may fit D (5 bases each). The sequence came from a woman aged 18-29 years in good health. The sample taken for sequencing was naive CD4+ T cells from blood. The CDR3 loop reads CASSGTPGDTQYF. For the CDR3, the DNA is TGTGCCAGCAGCGGGACCCCGGGAGATACGCAGTATTTT.